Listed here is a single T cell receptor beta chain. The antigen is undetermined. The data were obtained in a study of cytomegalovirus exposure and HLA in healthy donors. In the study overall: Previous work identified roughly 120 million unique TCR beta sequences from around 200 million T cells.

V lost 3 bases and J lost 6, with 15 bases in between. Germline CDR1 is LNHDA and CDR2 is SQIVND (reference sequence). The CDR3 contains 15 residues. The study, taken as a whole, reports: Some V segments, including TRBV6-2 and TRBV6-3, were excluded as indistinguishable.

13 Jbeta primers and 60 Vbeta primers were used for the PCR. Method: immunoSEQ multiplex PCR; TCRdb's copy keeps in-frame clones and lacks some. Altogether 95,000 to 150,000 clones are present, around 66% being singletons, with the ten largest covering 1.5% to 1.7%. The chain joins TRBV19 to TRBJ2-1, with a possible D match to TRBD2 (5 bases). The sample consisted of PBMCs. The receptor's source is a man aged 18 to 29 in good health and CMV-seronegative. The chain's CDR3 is CASSIDFGAGNEQFF. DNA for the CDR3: TGTGCCAGTAGTATCGATTTCGGTGCGGGCAATGAGCAGTTCTTC.